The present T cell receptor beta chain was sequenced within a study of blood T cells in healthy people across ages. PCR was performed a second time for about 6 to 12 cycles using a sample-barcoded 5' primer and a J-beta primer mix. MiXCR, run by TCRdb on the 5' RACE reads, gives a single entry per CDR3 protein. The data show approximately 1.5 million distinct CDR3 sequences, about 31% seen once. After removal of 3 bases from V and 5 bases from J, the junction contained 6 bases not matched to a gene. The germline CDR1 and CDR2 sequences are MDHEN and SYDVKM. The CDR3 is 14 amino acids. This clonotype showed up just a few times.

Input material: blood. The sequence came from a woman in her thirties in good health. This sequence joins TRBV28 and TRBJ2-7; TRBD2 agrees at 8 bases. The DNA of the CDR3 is TGTGCCAGCAGTTTCCCCGGGACTAGGGACGAGCAGTACTTC. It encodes CASSFPGTRDEQYF.